This T cell receptor beta chain was sequenced during a study of beta chain features in type 1 diabetes. This CDR3 is 13 amino acids long. The J segment lost 1 base and the V segment lost 3 bases, leaving 1 base of the junction unmatched. Germline loops: CDR1 SQVTM, CDR2 ANQGSEA. Once sorted, every population was more than 95% pure. Since all of the isolated RNA was reverse transcribed, expressed TCRB transcripts were what got sequenced. Measured with immunoSEQ multiplex PCR; TCRdb has only the in-frame clones, and not every one. The top ten clones hold roughly 1.9% of a sample with 150,000 to 160,000 clones, around 10% of them seen once.

The TCR sequence derives from a man aged 18 to 30 in good health. Sample: central memory CD4+ T cells from blood. The chain recombines TRBV29-1 with TRBJ2-3, with TRBD1 identical over 7 bases. Here the CDR3 reads CSVDTGGTDTQYF. DNA for the CDR3: TGCAGCGTTGATACAGGGGGCACAGATACGCAGTATTTT.